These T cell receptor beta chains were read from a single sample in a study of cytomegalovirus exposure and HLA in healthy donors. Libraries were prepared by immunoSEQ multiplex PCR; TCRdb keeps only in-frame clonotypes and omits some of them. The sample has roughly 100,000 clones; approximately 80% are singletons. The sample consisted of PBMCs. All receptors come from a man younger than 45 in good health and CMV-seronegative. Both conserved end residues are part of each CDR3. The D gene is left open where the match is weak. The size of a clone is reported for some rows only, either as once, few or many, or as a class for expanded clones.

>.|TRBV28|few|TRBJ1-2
CASSLGQNYGYTF
TGTGCCAGCAGTTTGGGGCAGAACTATGGCTACACCTTC
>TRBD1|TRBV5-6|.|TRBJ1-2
CASSSKGTGTNYGYTF
TGTGCCAGCAGCTCCAAAGGGACAGGCACTAACTATGGCTACACCTTC
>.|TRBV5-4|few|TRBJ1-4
CASSLAGRDNEKLFF
TGTGCCAGCAGCTTGGCGGGGCGGGATAATGAAAAACTGTTTTTT
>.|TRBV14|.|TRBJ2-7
CASSQTGTSREQYF
TGTGCCAGCAGCCAAACCGGGACATCCCGCGAGCAGTACTTC
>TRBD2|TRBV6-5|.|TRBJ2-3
CASSSVGGGTDTQYF
TGTGCCAGCAGTTCGGTCGGGGGAGGGACAGATACGCAGTATTTT
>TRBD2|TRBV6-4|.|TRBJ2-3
CASSERGGAADTQYF
TGTGCCAGCAGTGAACGGGGGGGGGCCGCAGATACGCAGTATTTT
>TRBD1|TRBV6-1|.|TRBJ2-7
CASRTGGSSYEQYF
TGTGCCAGCCGGACAGGGGGAAGCTCCTACGAGCAGTACTTC
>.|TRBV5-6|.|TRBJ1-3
CASSLRGSGNTIYF
TGTGCCAGCAGCTTGCGGGGCTCTGGAAACACCATATATTTT
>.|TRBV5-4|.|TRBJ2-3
CASSRGGGTDTQYF
TGTGCCAGCAGCCGAGGGGGAGGCACAGATACGCAGTATTTT
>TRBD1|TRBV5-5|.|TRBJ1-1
CASSTGDRVGRRTEAFF
TGTGCCAGCAGCACCGGGGACAGGGTGGGTAGGAGGACTGAAGCTTTCTTT
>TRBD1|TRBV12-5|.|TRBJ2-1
CASGAPGQGGNEQFF
TGTGCTAGTGGTGCGCCGGGACAGGGAGGAAATGAGCAGTTCTTC
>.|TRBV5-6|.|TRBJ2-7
CASRPQGGDYEQYF
TGTGCCAGCAGACCACAAGGGGGGGACTACGAGCAGTACTTC
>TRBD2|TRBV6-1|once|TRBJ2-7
CASTWTSGPYEQYF
TGTGCCAGCACCTGGACTAGCGGACCCTACGAGCAGTACTTC
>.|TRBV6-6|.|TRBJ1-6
CASLEGRSSPLHF
TGTGCCAGCTTGGAGGGGAGGTCGTCACCCCTCCACTTT
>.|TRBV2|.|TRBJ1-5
CASTPGTYNQPQHF
TGTGCCAGCACCCCGGGAACATACAATCAGCCCCAGCATTTT
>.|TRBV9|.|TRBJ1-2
CASSPAQDSRGYTF
TGTGCCAGCAGTCCGGCACAGGACAGCCGGGGCTACACCTTC
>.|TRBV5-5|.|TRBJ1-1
CASSLDRPENTEAFF
TGTGCCAGCAGCCTAGACCGGCCGGAAAACACTGAAGCTTTCTTT
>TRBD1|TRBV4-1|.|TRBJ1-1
CASSQGGDRANEAFF
TGCGCCAGCAGCCAAGGGGGGGACAGGGCAAATGAAGCTTTCTTT
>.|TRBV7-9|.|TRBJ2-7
CASGHQAGLNSYEQYF
TGTGCCAGCGGTCATCAGGCAGGACTAAACTCCTACGAGCAGTACTTC
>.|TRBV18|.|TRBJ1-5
CASSSVMEDLSNQPQHF
TGTGCCAGCTCATCGGTAATGGAGGATCTAAGCAATCAGCCCCAGCATTTT
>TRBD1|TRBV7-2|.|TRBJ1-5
CASSLDLTGLYSNQPQHF
TGTGCCAGCAGCTTAGACTTGACAGGGCTATATAGCAATCAGCCCCAGCATTTT
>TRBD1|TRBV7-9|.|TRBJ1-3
CASSVPGQEGSGNTIYF
TGTGCCAGCAGCGTACCGGGACAGGAGGGATCTGGAAACACCATATATTTT
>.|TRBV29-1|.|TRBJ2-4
CSCDGGGNIQYF
TGCAGCTGCGACGGGGGTGGAAACATTCAGTACTTC
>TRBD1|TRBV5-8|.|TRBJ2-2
CASSMGQGDTGELFF
TGTGCCAGCAGCATGGGACAGGGAGACACCGGGGAGCTGTTTTTT
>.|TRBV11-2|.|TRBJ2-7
CASSSGNSYEQYF
TGTGCCAGCAGCTCGGGAAATTCCTACGAGCAGTACTTC
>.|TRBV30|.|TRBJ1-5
CAWSRTVSDQPQHF
TGTGCCTGGAGCCGGACAGTTAGCGATCAGCCCCAGCATTTT
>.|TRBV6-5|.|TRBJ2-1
CASSHGQFNEQFF
TGTGCCAGCAGTCACGGACAGTTCAATGAGCAGTTCTTC
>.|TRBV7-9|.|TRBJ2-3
CASSPMRGDTQYF
TGTGCCAGCAGCCCAATGCGGGGAGATACGCAGTATTTT
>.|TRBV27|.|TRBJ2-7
CASSLRAGGLEQYF
TGTGCCAGCAGTTTACGGGCAGGGGGACTCGAGCAGTACTTC
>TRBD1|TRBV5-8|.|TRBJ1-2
CASSLDRGLGDTF
TGTGCCAGCAGCTTGGACAGGGGGTTGGGTGACACCTTC
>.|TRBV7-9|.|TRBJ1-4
CASSLAAGLGEKLFF
TGTGCCAGCAGCTTAGCCGCGGGGTTGGGCGAAAAACTGTTTTTT
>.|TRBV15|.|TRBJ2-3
CATRPGTDTQYF
TGTGCCACCAGACCAGGCACAGATACGCAGTATTTT
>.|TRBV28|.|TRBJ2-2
CASSAALNWNTGELFF
TGTGCCAGCAGCGCGGCCCTGAACTGGAACACCGGGGAGCTGTTTTTT
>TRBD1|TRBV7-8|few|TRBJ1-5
CASSLARQGRQPQHF
TGTGCCAGCAGCTTAGCTAGACAGGGGAGGCAGCCCCAGCATTTT
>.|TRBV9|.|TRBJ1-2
CASSPDGPRYGYTF
TGTGCCAGCAGCCCAGACGGTCCCAGGTATGGCTACACCTTC
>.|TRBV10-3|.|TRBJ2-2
CASDRAAGTGELFF
TGTGCCAGCGATCGGGCGGCGGGCACCGGGGAGCTGTTTTTT
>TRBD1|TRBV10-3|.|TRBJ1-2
CAIRDDRVGGYTF
TGTGCCATCAGGGATGACAGGGTCGGTGGCTACACCTTC
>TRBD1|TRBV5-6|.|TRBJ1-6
CASSSYRQGNLSPLHF
TGTGCCAGCAGCTCCTACCGACAGGGAAATCTTTCACCCCTCCACTTT
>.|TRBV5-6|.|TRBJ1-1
CASSLGGKMNTEAFF
TGTGCCAGCAGCTTGGGAGGGAAGATGAACACTGAAGCTTTCTTT
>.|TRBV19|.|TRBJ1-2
CASSVREAIGYTF
TGTGCCAGTAGCGTTAGAGAGGCTATTGGCTACACCTTC
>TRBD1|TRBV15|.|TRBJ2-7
CATSPGTGDEQYF
TGTGCCACCAGCCCCGGGACAGGGGACGAGCAGTACTTC
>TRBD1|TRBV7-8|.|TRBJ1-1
CASSSPTGTNTEAFF
TGTGCCAGCAGCTCTCCGACAGGGACGAACACTGAAGCTTTCTTT
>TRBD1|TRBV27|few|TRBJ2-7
CASSKDAGGSEQYF
TGTGCCAGCAGCAAAGATGCAGGGGGTAGCGAGCAGTACTTC
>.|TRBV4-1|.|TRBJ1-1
CASSPPGQGRTEAFF
TGCGCCAGCAGCCCCCCGGGCCAGGGCAGAACTGAAGCTTTCTTT